This TCR beta chain is drawn from a study of shared clonotypes between healthy human individuals. Study-wide points: Represented diversity (both genetic and exposure-history) was limited by the small number of donors. Memory subsets had estimated richness that was generally smaller than that of naive subsets.

CD45RA-negative memory and CD45RA+ naive subsets were split from the CD4+ cells. Unmatched junction bases numbered 3, after V lost 0 bases and J lost 3 bases. This CDR3 has 14 residues. Germline CDR1 and CDR2: SGDLS and YYNGEE. Profiled with immunoSEQ multiplex PCR; TCRdb holds only in-frame clones, not every one. The data hold more than 2 million clones, with nearly 97% observed a single time. Remarks on this clone: Its target is unknown.

The origin of this receptor is a young man in good health. Source material: naive CD4+ T cells sorted from blood. This sample's subset: CD45RA+ positively selected. The chain recombines TRBV9 with TRBJ2-7, with TRBD1 matching over 7 bases. CDR3 DNA sequence: TGTGCCAGCAGCGTAGGTGCAGGGGGCTACGAGCAGTACTTC. This gives the protein CASSVGAGGYEQYF.